This T cell receptor (beta chain) comes out of a study of neurological immune-mediated disorders. This CDR3 spans 10 amino acids. In germline, CDR1 is DFQATT, CDR2 SNEGSKA (reference sequence). V lost 3 bases and J 8 bases, leaving 7 bases between the germline ends. Findings and limits, study-wide: The absence of shared CDR3 amino acid sequences among expanded clones across subjects suggests private repertoires in all groups.

This clonotype was counted ten times or more. Its target is unknown. The group of healthy controls was made up of people who were blood bank volunteers in Maryland, USA. CD4+ or CD8+ T cells, 1 million per library, were used for sorted libraries. 5'RACE employing 10-nucleotide random UMIs yielded the cDNA. Each CDR3 protein is one row after TCRdb ran MiXCR on the 5' RACE reads. The sample includes some 30,000 distinct CDR3 sequences, under 6.5% seen only once; the top ten take roughly 2%. The chain joins TRBV20-1 to TRBJ1-2, with TRBD1 as a possible D gene (5 bases). The receptor's source is a woman aged 45-65 years in good health. Sequenced material: CD4+ T cells from blood. The CDR3 here is CSASRDGYTF. In nucleotides, the CDR3 is TGCAGTGCTAGCAGGGACGGCTACACCTTC.